A single sample is the source of the 30 T cell receptor beta chains below, sequenced in a study of T cells in Graves' hyperthyroidism and ophthalmopathy. Amplification of TCR beta CDR3 regions used RNA as the template. Primed by the HTBI set, a first-round RT-PCR was run on the TCR CDR3. Using its own MiXCR run on the multiplex PCR reads, TCRdb lists one record per CDR3 protein. The data show hundreds of thousands of distinct CDR3 sequences, roughly 16% seen once. What was sequenced was blood. All receptors derive from a woman in her 30s with Graves' hyperthyroidism.

V and J are TRBV14 and TRBJ2-1; D gene uncertain. The V gene lost 4 bases and the J gene lost 7 bases, with 11 bases spanning the gap. The CDR3 spans 13 residues. The germline gives CDR1 SGHDN, CDR2 FVKESK. For the CDR3, the DNA is TGTGCCAGCAGCCCCGCGATTTTTAATGAGCAGTTCTTC. Protein: CASSPAIFNEQFF.

V is TRBV7-8 and J is TRBJ2-3; a weak D match, TRBD2 (6 bases). Germline V gene sequence: CDR1 SGHVS, CDR2 FQNEAQ. The CDR3 totals 13 residues. Trimming took 5 bases from V and 4 from J, leaving 10 bases between them. The CDR3 here is CASSTGVADTQYF. As DNA, the CDR3 is TGTGCCAGCAGCACGGGGGTGGCAGATACGCAGTATTTT.

The chain combines TRBV29-1 with TRBJ2-7; a weak D match, TRBD1 (5 bases). Trimming removed 4 bases from V and 2 bases from J, with 6 bases in between. This CDR3 region has 11 residues. CDR1 and CDR2 from the germline V gene are SQVTM and ANQGSEA. In DNA form, the CDR3 reads TGCAGCGTTGGACAGCCCTACGAGCAGTACTTC. This sequence encodes CSVGQPYEQYF.

V gene TRBV19 combines with J gene TRBJ1-1, with D tentatively TRBD1 (5 bases). Germline V lookup: CDR1 LNHDA, CDR2 SQIVND (reference sequence). The CDR3 spans 13 residues. V was cut by 7 bases and J by 5 bases, with 14 bases left in between. CDR3 residues: CASKKAGLTEAFF. DNA for the CDR3: TGTGCCAGTAAGAAGGCAGGGTTGACTGAAGCTTTCTTT.

This sequence joins TRBV6-1 and TRBJ2-1, with D possibly TRBD2 on 6 matching bases. Germline CDR1 reads MNHNS; CDR2 reads SASEGT. V lost 2 bases and J 7 bases, leaving 15 bases between the germline ends. CDR3 length: 15 residues. The CDR3 spells CASSETWAGRNEQFF. The CDR3 DNA is TGTGCCAGCAGTGAAACTTGGGCAGGGAGGAATGAGCAGTTCTTC.

The V gene is TRBV5-1, the J gene TRBJ2-3, with 7 bases fitting TRBD2. V dropped 4 bases and J dropped 2; count of bases not matched to a gene: 4. The CDR3 runs to 14 residues. Germline loops: CDR1 SGHRS, CDR2 YFSETQ. CDR3 region: CASSPGDYTDTQYF. The CDR3 bases are TGCGCCAGCAGCCCCGGGGACTACACAGATACGCAGTATTTT.

The rearrangement links TRBV2 to TRBJ2-2; the match to TRBD2 covers 8 bases. Losses at the gene ends were 1 base for V and 4 bases for J; bases not matched to a gene: 2. Germline assignment: CDR1 SNHLY and CDR2 FYNNEI. The CDR3 is 15 amino acids. The CDR3 DNA follows: TGTGCCAGCAGTGAAGTTGGGACTAGCACCGGGGAGCTGTTTTTT. Translated: CASSEVGTSTGELFF.

V is TRBV20-1 and J is TRBJ2-7; D could derive from TRBD1 or TRBD2 (5 bases each). The J call is doubtful: the DNA matches TRBJ2-1 better. CDR1 and CDR2 (germline): DFQATT, SNEGSKA (reference sequence). This CDR3 spans 12 amino acids. The CDR3 sequence: CSASGGSYEQFF. The CDR3 bases are TGCAGTGCTAGTGGGGGATCCTACGAGCAGTTCTTC.

In its sample, this clonotype was seen a few times. This rearrangement joins TRBV12-3 or TRBV12-4 to TRBJ2-1; D ambiguous. V gave up 6 bases and J gave up 0 bases, with 12 bases separating them. The CDR3 sequence is 15 residues long. CDR3 nucleotide sequence: TGTGCCAGCAGCCCCCAGCTTTCCTCCTACAATGAGCAGTTCTTC. The encoded protein is CASSPQLSSYNEQFF.

The table lists this clonotype with a few counts. The J gene is TRBJ2-7, the V gene TRBV20-1; D remains ambiguous. V was cut by 1 base and J by 3 bases, with 19 bases left in between. The CDR3 has 16 residues. Germline CDR1 is DFQATT and CDR2 is SNEGSKA (reference sequence). The CDR3 protein is CSARAPPSRNNYEQYF. The CDR3 DNA follows: TGCAGTGCTAGAGCCCCCCCCTCGAGAAACAACTACGAGCAGTACTTC.

This clonotype has more than one count but fewer than ten. The V gene is TRBV19, the J gene TRBJ1-1; no clear D. Per the germline V gene, CDR1 is LNHDA and CDR2 is SQIVND (reference sequence). CDR3 length: 14 amino acids. The V end was cut by 6 bases, the J end by 0 bases, with 11 bases between. As DNA, the CDR3 is TGTGCCAGTAGCTACGGGATGATGAACACTGAAGCTTTCTTT. This encodes CASSYGMMNTEAFF.

This clonotype occurred once. A much larger clone lies one base from this, so it may be a read error. V usage is TRBV9 and J usage is TRBJ2-5; D is possibly TRBD2 (6 bases). Germline values: CDR1 SGDLS, CDR2 YYNGEE. The CDR3 totals 15 residues. The CDR3 region is CASSVDGGIRETQCF. The CDR3 region has the DNA TGTGCCAGCAGCGTAGACGGCGGGATAAGAGAGACCCAGTGCTTC.

This clonotype was recorded a few times. The chain recombines TRBV27 with TRBJ1-6, with D perhaps matching TRBD1 (5 bases). The V and J ends lost 6 bases and 4 bases respectively, with 7 bases between them. Germline CDR1 is MNHEY and CDR2 is SMNVEV (reference sequence). This CDR3 spans 13 amino acids. The CDR3 DNA follows: TGTGCCAGCAGAAGACAGTATAATTCACCCCTCCACTTT. Translated, it gives CASRRQYNSPLHF.

The rearrangement joins TRBV15 to TRBJ2-5; D assignment may be TRBD1 or TRBD2 (6 bases each). CDR1 is LNHNV and CDR2 is YYDKDF in the germline V gene (reference sequence). V lost 0 bases to trimming and J lost 1 base, with 9 bases between them. The CDR3 sequence is 15 residues long. CDR3 sequence reads: CATSRDGGGQETQYF. DNA for the CDR3: TGTGCCACCAGCAGAGACGGAGGGGGCCAAGAGACCCAGTACTTC.

CDR3 region: CASTEKGPGDIQYF. The CDR3 DNA reads as TGTGCCAGCACCGAAAAGGGACCAGGGGACATTCAGTACTTC. The chain links TRBV5-5 to TRBJ2-4; D perhaps matches TRBD1 (6 bases). Germline V CDR1 and CDR2: SGHKS, YYEKEE (reference sequence). V was cut by 6 bases and J by 8 bases, with 18 bases left in between. The CDR3 extends over 14 amino acids.

This clonotype was observed many times. The chain's CDR3 is CSARALAGGPWEQFF. The CDR3 DNA follows: TGCAGTGCTAGGGCTTTAGCGGGAGGGCCGTGGGAGCAGTTCTTC. The V and J genes are TRBV20-1 and TRBJ2-1, with 11 bases matching TRBD2. The ends lost 3 bases at V and 10 bases at J; junction bases unmatched: 11. From germline, CDR1 is DFQATT and CDR2 SNEGSKA (reference sequence). The CDR3 runs 15 residues.

The chain links TRBV28 to TRBJ2-7; D is ambiguous. The V gene's germline CDR1 is MDHEN and CDR2 SYDVKM. The germline V and J ends were trimmed by 2 bases and 0 bases, with 11 bases remaining between them. The CDR3 is 15 residues long. The CDR3: CASSLRRLGSYEQYF. In DNA form, the CDR3 reads TGTGCCAGCAGTTTAAGGCGACTGGGCTCCTACGAGCAGTACTTC. The whole variable domain, remainder taken from reference TRBV28 and TRBJ2-7, is DVKVTQSSRYLVKRTGEKVFLECVQDMDHENMFWYRQDPGLGLRLIYFSYDVKMKEKGDIPEGYSVSREKKERFSLILESASTNQTSMYLCASSLRRLGSYEQYFGPGTRLTVT.

This clonotype was found a few times. The chain joins TRBV15 to TRBJ1-1; D gene unclear. Germline V gene lookup returns CDR1 LNHNV and CDR2 YYDKDF (reference sequence). Between the trimmed V and J ends, which lost 1 base and 0 bases, there was a span of 9 bases. The CDR3 has 15 residues. This chain's CDR3 is CATSRVSGMNTEAFF. CDR3 DNA sequence: TGTGCCACCAGCAGAGTGTCAGGCATGAACACTGAAGCTTTCTTT. Full variable domain (outside the CDR3, taken from reference TRBV15 and TRBJ1-1): DAMVIQNPRYQVTQFGKPVTLSCSQTLNHNVMYWYQQKSSQAPKLLFHYYDKDFNNEADTPDNFQSRRPNTSFCFLDIRSPGLGDTAMYLCATSRVSGMNTEAFFGQGTRLTVV.

The sample holds many counts of this clonotype. This chain connects TRBV12-5 to TRBJ2-3; weak D call: TRBD1 (6 bases). CDR3 length equals 16 residues. V was pared by 1 base and J by 1 base, with 12 bases between. Germline CDR1 reads LGHNT; CDR2 reads FRNRAP. CDR3: CASGLAPGARTDTQYF. In nucleotides, the CDR3 is TGTGCTAGTGGTTTGGCGCCAGGGGCTCGCACAGATACGCAGTATTTT.

This clonotype has a count of ten or more. The chain couples TRBV27 to TRBJ2-3, with D unresolved. The CDR3 totals 15 residues. CDR1 MNHEY and CDR2 SMNVEV come from the germline V gene (reference sequence). Trimming left V 4 bases short and J 0 bases short, with 11 bases between. The CDR3 coding sequence is TGTGCCAGCAGTTCCGCAGGTACTAGCACAGATACGCAGTATTTT. Translation: CASSSAGTSTDTQYF.

This clonotype occurred many times. The chain couples TRBV2 to TRBJ2-7; 7 bases are shared with TRBD2. This CDR3 region has 13 residues. CDR1 and CDR2 from the germline V gene are SNHLY and FYNNEI. The ends lost 4 bases at V and 4 bases at J; junction bases unmatched: 4. Here the CDR3 DNA reads TGTGCCAGCAGTGTGAGTAGCGGGTACGAGCAGTACTTC. This encodes CASSVSSGYEQYF.

This clonotype occurred many times. The V and J genes are TRBV3-1 and TRBJ1-1; D may be TRBD1 (5 bases). CDR3 length: 13 amino acids. Germline assignment: CDR1 LGHDT and CDR2 YNNKEL (reference sequence). Between the trimmed V and J ends, which lost 8 bases and 4 bases, there was a span of 14 bases. The CDR3 DNA reads as TGTGCCAGCGAAACAGGACCAGGCACTGAAGCTTTCTTT. Translated, it gives CASETGPGTEAFF.

This clonotype was recorded at least ten times. V is TRBV12-3 or TRBV12-4 and J is TRBJ2-5; D is unclear. The CDR3 sequence is 12 residues long. The V end lost 5 bases, the J end lost 5 bases, and 9 bases lay between the germline ends. CDR3 nucleotides: TGTGCCAGCAGTCCGGAAAGGGAGACCCAGTACTTC. Translating gives CASSPERETQYF.

This clonotype was observed many times. The chain couples TRBV6-1 to TRBJ2-7, with 7 bases lining up with TRBD1. Germline V gives CDR1 MNHNS, CDR2 SASEGT. V was clipped by 6 bases and J by 9 bases; unmatched bases: 11. This CDR3 has 13 amino acids. Here the CDR3 reads CASSPGQDMVQYF. CDR3 nucleotide sequence: TGTGCCAGCAGCCCTGGACAGGATATGGTGCAGTACTTC.

This clonotype was seen a handful of times. The rearrangement links TRBV10-3 to TRBJ2-1, with 12 bases aligning to TRBD2. CDR1 ENHRY and CDR2 SYGVKD come from the germline V gene. The CDR3 is 17 amino acids. Unmatched junction bases numbered 16, after V lost 10 bases and J lost 6 bases. CDR3 DNA: TGTGCCACTCGAGGGCCTAGCGGGAGGGCCGATGTCAATGAGCAGTTCTTC. The encoded protein is CATRGPSGRADVNEQFF.

In this sample, this clonotype turned up many times. The rearrangement uses TRBV11-2 and TRBJ2-1, with D possibly being TRBD1 (6 bases). The V gene lost 0 bases and the J gene lost 10 bases, with 10 bases spanning the gap. There are 13 residues in the CDR3. Germline V lookup: CDR1 SGHAT, CDR2 FQNNGV. Here the CDR3 reads CASSLDEGTEQFF. The CDR3 DNA follows: TGTGCCAGCAGCTTAGATGAGGGGACAGAGCAGTTCTTC.

This clonotype has a count of ten or more. This chain links TRBV27 with TRBJ1-2; D ambiguous. Looked up from germline, CDR1 is MNHEY and CDR2 is SMNVEV (reference sequence). V shed 3 bases and J shed 5 bases, with 10 bases lying between them. This CDR3 comprises 13 residues. DNA of the CDR3: TGTGCCAGCAGTTTGTCGGCAGGTTATGGCTACACCTTC. Translating it yields CASSLSAGYGYTF.

This clonotype was observed at least ten times. The gene calls are TRBV11-2 and TRBJ2-3; TRBD2 matches 13 bases. Looked up from germline, CDR1 is SGHAT and CDR2 is FQNNGV. The trim removed 0 bases at V and 6 bases at J, leaving 6 bases unmatched. CDR3 length: 17 residues. Written as DNA, the CDR3 is TGTGCCAGCAGCTTAGAACTAGCGGGAGGGCCGAAGGATACGCAGTATTTT. Translated: CASSLELAGGPKDTQYF.

This clonotype was detected many times. The chain joins TRBV6-2 or TRBV6-3 to TRBJ2-1, with a weak D call TRBD1 (6 bases). Germline loops: CDR1 MNHEY, CDR2 SVGEGT. The CDR3 consists of 14 residues. Between the trimmed V and J ends, which lost 6 bases and 4 bases, there was a span of 13 bases. In nucleotides, the CDR3 is TGTGCCAGCAGGTACAGGGCTGGGTACAATGAGCAGTTCTTC. Its translation is CASRYRAGYNEQFF.

This clonotype was seen ten or more times. The chain is built from TRBV11-2 and TRBJ2-7; TRBD2 aligns across 7 bases. CDR1 is SGHAT, CDR2 FQNNGV, per germline. Losses at the gene ends were 3 bases for V and 3 bases for J; bases not matched to a gene: 2. The CDR3 contains 13 residues. DNA for the CDR3: TGTGCCAGCAGCTTCGAGCGGGACTACGAGCAGTACTTC. Its protein is CASSFERDYEQYF.